This T cell receptor (beta chain) was obtained from a study of blood T cell repertoires in COVID-19. Background on the study: Whether acute or convalescent, the COVID-19 samples came from the United States, Italy and Spain. T cells, B-cell-depleted T cells, or PBMCs supplied cDNA or gDNA.

Authors' processing steps: Amplified reference gene primers provided the basis for estimating nucleated cell counts. The repertoire was sequenced with immunoSEQ multiplex PCR; TCRdb's copy has only in-frame clones and lacks some. The DNA gave D and trimming, while V, J and clone size come from that table. The sample has under 90,000 clones; around 80% are singletons. The CDR3 runs 13 residues. Trimming pared 5 bases from V and 4 bases from J, leaving 9 bases between. Germline V gene data show CDR1 as MNHEY and CDR2 as SVGAGI. The TCR was taken from a human donor in a cohort sampled during active COVID-19. The sample comprised peripheral blood. J is TRBJ2-1 and V is TRBV6-5; unclear D gene. The CDR3 nucleotides are TGTGCCAGCAGTCCTCGTTTATACAATGAGCAGTTCTTC. It is translated as CASSPRLYNEQFF.